This T cell receptor beta chain stems from a study of monozygotic twins with inflammatory bowel disease. The UMIs contained a 6-nucleotide sample barcode. They were added by template switching during cDNA synthesis. TCRdb reanalyzed the 5' RACE reads, giving one entry per CDR3 protein sequence and no DNA. Here the sample table reports fewer than 550,000 distinct CDR3 sequences. The CDR3 runs 16 residues. CDR1 is DFQATT, CDR2 SNEGSKA, per germline (reference sequence). The chain uses TRBV20-1 and TRBJ2-3; lacking DNA, the TRBD2 call made by TCRdb goes unchecked. Sequences were obtained from blood. This sequence originates from a human donor with ulcerative colitis or Crohn's disease, or a healthy co-twin of an affected twin (not recorded which). This chain's CDR3 is CSAGVGSSGRADTQYF.